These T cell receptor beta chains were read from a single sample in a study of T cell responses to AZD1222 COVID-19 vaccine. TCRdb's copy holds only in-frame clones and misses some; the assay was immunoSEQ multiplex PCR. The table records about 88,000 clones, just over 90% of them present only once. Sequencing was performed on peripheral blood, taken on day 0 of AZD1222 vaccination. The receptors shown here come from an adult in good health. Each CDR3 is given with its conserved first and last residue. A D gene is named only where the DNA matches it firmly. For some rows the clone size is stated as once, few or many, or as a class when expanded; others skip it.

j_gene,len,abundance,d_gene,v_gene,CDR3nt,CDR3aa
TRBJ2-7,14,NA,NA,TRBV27,TGTGCCAGCGCCAGGGACGGTAGATCCTACGAGCAGTACTTC,CASARDGRSYEQYF
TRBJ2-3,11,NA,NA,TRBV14,TGTGCCAGCGCCTACACAGATACGCAGTATTTT,CASAYTDTQYF
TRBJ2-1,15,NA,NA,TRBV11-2,TGTGCCAGCAGCTTAGGGCCCGAGACGGGGAATGAGCAGTTCTTC,CASSLGPETGNEQFF
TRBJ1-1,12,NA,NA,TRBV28,TGTGCCAGCAGTCAAATGAACACTGAAGCTTTCTTT,CASSQMNTEAFF
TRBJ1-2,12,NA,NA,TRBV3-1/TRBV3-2,TGTGCCAGCAGCCAAGCGCAGGCTACCTACACCTTC,CASSQAQATYTF
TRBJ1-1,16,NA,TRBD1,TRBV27,TGTGCCAGCAGTTCGTCCGGGACAGGGTTGTACACTGAAGCTTTCTTT,CASSSSGTGLYTEAFF
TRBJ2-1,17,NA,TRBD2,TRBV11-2,TGTGCCAGCAGACACCGGACTAGCGGGCCATCCTACAATGAGCAGTTCTTC,CASRHRTSGPSYNEQFF
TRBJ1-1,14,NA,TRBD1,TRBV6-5,TGTGCCAGCAGCAAGGACAGGGGGAGGACTGAAGCTTTCTTT,CASSKDRGRTEAFF
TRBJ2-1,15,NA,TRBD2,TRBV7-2,TGTGCCAGCAGCCCGCGGACTAGCGGGAGCAATGAGCAGTTCTTC,CASSPRTSGSNEQFF
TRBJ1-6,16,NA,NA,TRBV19,TGTGCCAGTAGTCCAGACGTTAGACAGGTGAATTCACCCCTCCACTTT,CASSPDVRQVNSPLHF
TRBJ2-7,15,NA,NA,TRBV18,TGTGCCAGCTCACCAGGGAACTCTCGAAACTACGAGCAGTACTTC,CASSPGNSRNYEQYF
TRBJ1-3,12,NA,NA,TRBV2,TGTGCCAGTACATCCTCTGGAAACACCATATATTTT,CASTSSGNTIYF
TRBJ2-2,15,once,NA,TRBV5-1,TGCGCCAGCAGCGTCTATATTGGGGAGACCGGGGAGCTGTTTTTT,CASSVYIGETGELFF
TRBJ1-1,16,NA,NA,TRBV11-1,TGTGCCAGCAGCTTTTTGCAGAGGCATTGGAACACTGAAGCTTTCTTT,CASSFLQRHWNTEAFF
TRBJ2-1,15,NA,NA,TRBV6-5,TGTGCCAGCAGTTACTATCCAGGAGGAAGGGATGAGCAGTTCTTC,CASSYYPGGRDEQFF
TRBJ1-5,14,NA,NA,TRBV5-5,TGTGCCAGCAGCTTGGGGATCGCCAATCAGCCCCAGCATTTT,CASSLGIANQPQHF
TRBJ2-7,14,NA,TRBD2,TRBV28,TGTGCCAGCAGAATTAGCGGGGGAGCCTACGAGCAGTACTTC,CASRISGGAYEQYF
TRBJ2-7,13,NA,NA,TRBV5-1,TGCGCCAGCAGCTTGGTGTTCGCCTACGAGCAGTACTTC,CASSLVFAYEQYF
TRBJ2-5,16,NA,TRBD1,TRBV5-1,TGCGCCAGCAGCGCCACCGGGACAGGACCCCAAGAGACCCAGTACTTC,CASSATGTGPQETQYF
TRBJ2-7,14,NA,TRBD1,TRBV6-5,TGTGCCAGCAGTTACTCAGGACAGGGCGACGAGCAGTACTTC,CASSYSGQGDEQYF
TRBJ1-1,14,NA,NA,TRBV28,TGTGCCAGCAGTTTGCCCCGGGGGGACACTGAAGCTTTCTTT,CASSLPRGDTEAFF
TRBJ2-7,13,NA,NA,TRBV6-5,TGTGCCAGCAAGGATTTAAACAGTTACGAGCAGTACTTC,CASKDLNSYEQYF
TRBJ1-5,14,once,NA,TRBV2,TGTGCCAGCAGTGATAGGTCCACCTATCAGCCCCAGCATTTT,CASSDRSTYQPQHF
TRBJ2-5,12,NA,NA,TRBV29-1,TGCAGCTCCCCGGGGGTTCGAGAGACCCAGTACTTC,CSSPGVRETQYF
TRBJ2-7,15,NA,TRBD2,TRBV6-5,TGTGCCAGCAGTCCGGGGACTAGCAGGGGGTACGAGCAGTACTTC,CASSPGTSRGYEQYF
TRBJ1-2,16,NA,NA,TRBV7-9,TGTGCCAGCAGCTTACTCCGGGTAGGAGCTAACTATGGCTACACCTTC,CASSLLRVGANYGYTF
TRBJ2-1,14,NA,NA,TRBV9,TGTGCCAGCAGCGCCCACACACAGTACAATGAGCAGTTCTTC,CASSAHTQYNEQFF
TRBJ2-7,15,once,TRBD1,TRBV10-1,TGCGCCAGCAGCCGGGACAGGGGAGGAATCTACGAGCAGTACTTC,CASSRDRGGIYEQYF
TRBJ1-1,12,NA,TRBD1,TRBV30,TGTGCCGGGGACAGGGGATCGACTGAAGCTTTCTTT,CAGDRGSTEAFF
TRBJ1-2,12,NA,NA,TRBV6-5,TGTGCCAGCAGACGTACCGACAATGGCTACACCTTC,CASRRTDNGYTF
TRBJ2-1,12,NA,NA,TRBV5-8,TGTGCCAGCAGCTTAGGGGGTGGTGAGCAGTTCTTC,CASSLGGGEQFF
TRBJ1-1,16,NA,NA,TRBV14,TGTGCCAGCAGCCATAGTTTTGAACACCTAAACACTGAAGCTTTCTTT,CASSHSFEHLNTEAFF
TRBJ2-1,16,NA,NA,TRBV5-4,TGTGCCAGCAGCCAAAATTTAGCGTACTCCTACAATGAGCAGTTCTTC,CASSQNLAYSYNEQFF
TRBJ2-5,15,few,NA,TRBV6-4,TGTGCCAGCAGTGAGACAGGGGAGGGCTCGGAGACCCAGTACTTC,CASSETGEGSETQYF
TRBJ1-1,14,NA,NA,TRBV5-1,TGCGCCAGCAGCTCAAATCAGGGGAACACTGAAGCTTTCTTT,CASSSNQGNTEAFF
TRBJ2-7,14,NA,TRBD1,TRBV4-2,TGTGCCAGCAGCCCGGGACAGGTGATCGACGAGCAGTACTTC,CASSPGQVIDEQYF
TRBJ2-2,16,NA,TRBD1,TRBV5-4,TGTGCCAGCAGCCCCGCGGGACAGGCGCACACCGGGGAGCTGTTTTTT,CASSPAGQAHTGELFF
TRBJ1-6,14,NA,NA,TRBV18,TGTGCCAGCTCACCAGGCCAGGCGAATTCACCCCTCCACTTT,CASSPGQANSPLHF
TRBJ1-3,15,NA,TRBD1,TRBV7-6,TGTGCCAGCAGTAGGGGACAGGGCTCTGGAAACACCATATATTTT,CASSRGQGSGNTIYF
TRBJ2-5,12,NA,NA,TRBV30,TGTGCCTGGAGTTGGGTCCAAGAGACCCAGTACTTC,CAWSWVQETQYF
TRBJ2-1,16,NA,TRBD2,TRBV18,TGTGCCAGCTCACCAACCTGGGTAGCGGGGGACAATGAGCAGTTCTTC,CASSPTWVAGDNEQFF
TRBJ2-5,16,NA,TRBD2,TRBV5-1,TGCGCCAGCAGCCTATCCGGGACTAGCGGGACGGAGACCCAGTACTTC,CASSLSGTSGTETQYF
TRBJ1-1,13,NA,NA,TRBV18,TGTGCCAGCTCACCCATCTCGACCTATGAAGCTTTCTTT,CASSPISTYEAFF
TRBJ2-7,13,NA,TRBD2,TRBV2,TGTGCCAGCGAATCTAGCGGGACAGACGAGCAGTACTTC,CASESSGTDEQYF
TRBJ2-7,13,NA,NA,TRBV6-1,TGTGCCAGCAGTGAGAGTCTTACCTACGAGCAGTACTTC,CASSESLTYEQYF
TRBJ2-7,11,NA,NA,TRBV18,TGTGCCAGCAGAGATGGGGGTTCTTCGTACTTC,CASRDGGSSYF
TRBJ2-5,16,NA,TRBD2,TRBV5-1,TGCGCCAGCAGCTTGGCGCCTAGCGGCACTCAAGAGACCCAGTACTTC,CASSLAPSGTQETQYF
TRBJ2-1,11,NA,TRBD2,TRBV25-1,TGTGCGGGAGGGCCGGGGAATGAGCAGTTCTTC,CAGGPGNEQFF
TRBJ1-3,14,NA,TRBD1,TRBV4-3,TGCGCCAGCAGCCAAGAGACAGGGCGAAACACCATATATTTT,CASSQETGRNTIYF
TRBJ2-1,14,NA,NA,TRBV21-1,TGTGCCAGCAGCAAAGTTAGGATTCGGGATGAGCAGTTCTTC,CASSKVRIRDEQFF
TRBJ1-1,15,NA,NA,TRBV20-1,TGCAGTGCTAGTTCCCCGTTAGGGATTAACACTGAAGCTTTCTTT,CSASSPLGINTEAFF
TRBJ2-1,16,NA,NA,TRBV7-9,TGTGCCAGCAGGGTCCCCCTAGGCCGGACTAAGAATGAGCAGTTCTTC,CASRVPLGRTKNEQFF
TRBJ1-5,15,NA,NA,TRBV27,TGTGCCAGCAGTTTCGGGGACGGATTCAATCAGCCCCAGCATTTT,CASSFGDGFNQPQHF
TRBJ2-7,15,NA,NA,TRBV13,TGTGCCAGCAGCTCTCTTCCGGGGCCGGATCGGGAGCAGTACTTC,CASSSLPGPDREQYF